Listed below are T cell receptor beta chains from one sample, sequenced in a study of shared clonotypes between healthy human individuals. Measured with immunoSEQ multiplex PCR; TCRdb has only the in-frame clones, and not every one. The repertoire has some 650,000 clones, around 97% of them found once; the top ten carry around 0.058%. Sequenced sample: naive CD4+ T cells sorted from blood. Receptors were obtained from a woman aged 25 to 39 in good health. Both conserved end residues are part of each CDR3. Fields, in order: D gene, V gene, J gene, clone size, CDR3 protein, CDR3 DNA. The D gene is left open where the match is weak. Size values are once, few and many counts, or a class for expanded clones, and some rows have none.

.	TRBV13	TRBJ1-1	.	CASRGLNTEAFF	TGTGCCAGCAGAGGGCTGAACACTGAAGCTTTCTTT
.	TRBV7-2	TRBJ1-3	.	CASSSSRVLGGNTIYF	TGTGCCAGCAGCTCCTCCAGGGTTTTGGGTGGAAACACCATATATTTT
TRBD1	TRBV4-1	TRBJ2-2	.	CASRPTGSNPGELFF	TGCGCCAGCAGGCCGACAGGGTCCAATCCCGGGGAGCTGTTTTTT
TRBD1	TRBV6-5	TRBJ2-7	.	CASSSQWTGDEQYF	TGTGCCAGCAGCTCCCAGTGGACAGGCGACGAGCAGTACTTC
TRBD1	TRBV7-3	TRBJ2-5	.	CASSLLGTGNGETQYF	TGTGCCAGCAGCTTATTAGGGACAGGGAACGGAGAGACCCAGTACTTC
.	TRBV6-6	TRBJ2-5	.	CASSFGVKETQYF	TGTGCCAGCAGTTTCGGGGTGAAAGAGACCCAGTACTTC
TRBD1	TRBV18	TRBJ2-1	.	CASSPPGTADNEQFF	TGTGCCAGCTCACCACCAGGGACAGCGGACAATGAGCAGTTCTTC
.	TRBV28	TRBJ2-1	.	CASSSPLSPGLRVYNEQFF	TGTGCCAGCAGTTCACCGTTATCCCCGGGACTTCGGGTCTACAATGAGCAGTTCTTC
.	TRBV19	TRBJ1-2	.	CASSMAAGMYGYTF	TGTGCCAGTAGTATGGCCGCCGGGATGTATGGCTACACCTTC
.	TRBV6-5	TRBJ1-4	.	CASKSGPRHEKLFF	TGTGCCAGCAAGTCGGGTCCTCGGCATGAAAAACTGTTTTTT
TRBD1	TRBV2	TRBJ2-7	.	CASRGQAMSSYEQYF	TGTGCCAGCAGAGGACAGGCGATGAGCTCCTACGAGCAGTACTTC
.	TRBV7-3	TRBJ2-2	.	CASSLNTGELFF	TGTGCCAGCAGCTTAAACACCGGGGAGCTGTTTTTT
.	TRBV4-1	TRBJ1-4	.	CASSQVFRRTNEKLFF	TGCGCCAGCAGCCAAGTTTTTCGACGGACTAATGAAAAACTGTTTTTT
TRBD2	TRBV7-9	TRBJ2-3	.	CASSPWGREGGADTQYF	TGTGCCAGCAGCCCATGGGGGAGGGAGGGCGGTGCAGATACGCAGTATTTT
.	TRBV7-9	TRBJ2-2	once	CASSPSARELFF	TGTGCCAGCAGCCCCTCAGCGAGGGAGCTGTTTTTT
.	TRBV4-2	TRBJ1-5	.	CASSQDLRDQPQHF	TGTGCCAGCAGCCAAGATTTGCGGGATCAGCCCCAGCATTTT
TRBD1	TRBV11-2	TRBJ1-2	.	CASSSGTANYGYTF	TGTGCCAGCAGCTCCGGGACAGCTAACTATGGCTACACCTTC
.	TRBV18	TRBJ1-3	.	CASSPEAPGNTIYF	TGTGCCAGCTCACCAGAGGCCCCTGGAAACACCATATATTTT
.	TRBV5-6	TRBJ2-4	.	CASSLGGKNIQYF	TGTGCCAGCAGCTTGGGTGGCAAAAACATTCAGTACTTC
TRBD1	TRBV7-2	TRBJ2-5	once	CASSFTGTGVLGTQYF	TGTGCCAGCAGCTTTACCGGGACAGGGGTTCTCGGGACCCAGTACTTC
.	TRBV27	TRBJ1-4	.	CASSLFPLGGNEKLFF	TGTGCCAGCAGTTTATTCCCCCTAGGGGGGAATGAAAAACTGTTTTTT
.	TRBV5-8	TRBJ1-5	.	CASSSYWGISPSIF	.
.	TRBV7-9	TRBJ2-3	.	CASSLLGYTQYF	TGTGCCAGCAGCCTCCTAGGCTATACGCAGTATTTT
.	TRBV5-4	TRBJ2-6	once	CASGRDAAGANVLTF	TGTGCCAGCGGGCGAGACGCGGCTGGGGCCAACGTCCTGACTTTC
TRBD1	TRBV5-5	TRBJ1-2	.	CASSPSDRRYGYTF	TGTGCCAGCAGCCCGTCGGACAGGCGCTATGGCTACACCTTC
.	TRBV6-6	TRBJ1-6	once	CASCRAYNSPLHF	TGTGCCAGCTGTAGGGCATATAATTCACCCCTCCACTTT
.	TRBV25-1	TRBJ1-5	.	CASSEGAGGQPQHF	TGTGCCAGCAGTGAAGGGGCAGGCGGGCAGCCCCAGCATTTT
TRBD2	TRBV18	TRBJ2-1	once	CASSPQSGRAGNEQFF	TGTGCCAGCTCACCCCAAAGCGGGAGGGCCGGGAATGAGCAGTTCTTC
.	TRBV6-5	TRBJ1-1	once	CASTESGRGNTEAFF	TGTGCCAGCACGGAATCCGGGAGGGGGAACACTGAAGCTTTCTTT
.	TRBV27	TRBJ2-3	.	CASSLYGGDLTDTQYF	TGTGCCAGCAGTTTATACGGGGGCGACCTCACAGATACGCAGTATTTT
TRBD1	TRBV19	TRBJ1-2	.	CASSIDPGQREGYTF	TGTGCCAGTAGTATAGACCCGGGACAGCGTGAAGGCTACACCTTC
.	TRBV5-1	TRBJ2-5	.	CASSFGQGETQYF	TGCGCCAGCAGCTTCGGGCAGGGCGAGACCCAGTACTTC
TRBD1	TRBV4-2	TRBJ1-1	.	CASSRGQGAAGNEAFF	TGTGCCAGCAGCCGAGGACAGGGGGCGGCCGGTAATGAAGCTTTCTTT
.	TRBV5-1	TRBJ2-3	.	CASSLDGGTQYF	TGCGCCAGCAGCTTGGACGGTGGTACGCAGTATTTT
.	TRBV9	TRBJ1-5	.	CASSVGGMSNQPQHF	TGTGCCAGCAGCGTAGGGGGAATGAGCAATCAGCCCCAGCATTTT
TRBD1	TRBV19	TRBJ1-1	.	CASSARQGGPEAFF	TGTGCCAGTAGTGCACGACAGGGAGGGCCTGAAGCTTTCTTT
TRBD1	TRBV27	TRBJ2-7	once	CASNRQGAYEQYF	TGTGCCAGCAACCGACAGGGGGCCTACGAGCAGTACTTC
.	TRBV6-1	TRBJ1-2	.	CASRLGGAGGYTF	TGTGCCAGCAGGTTGGGGGGGGCTGGTGGCTACACCTTC
.	TRBV4-2	TRBJ2-2	.	CASSQDRGTGELFF	TGTGCCAGCAGCCAAGATCGGGGCACCGGGGAGCTGTTTTTT
TRBD2	TRBV9	TRBJ2-7	once	CASSVGASGKYEQYF	TGTGCCAGCAGCGTAGGGGCTAGCGGGAAGTACGAGCAGTACTTC
.	TRBV6-6	TRBJ2-5	once	CASTQGGSGTQETQYF	TGTGCCAGCACCCAGGGTGGGAGCGGAACCCAAGAGACCCAGTACTTC
.	TRBV19	TRBJ2-7	.	CASSADSYEQYF	TGTGCCAGTAGTGCGGACAGCTACGAGCAGTACTTC
TRBD1	TRBV28	TRBJ2-3	.	CASSSGTDASTDTQYF	TGTGCCAGCAGTTCCGGGACAGATGCTAGCACAGATACGCAGTATTTT
.	TRBV4-1	TRBJ1-2	once	CASSPRARGPEGGYTF	TGCGCCAGCAGCCCTCGGGCCCGGGGGCCGGAAGGAGGCTACACCTTC
.	TRBV19	TRBJ2-3	once	CASSIEQGGDTQYF	TGTGCCAGTAGTATAGAACAGGGAGGAGATACGCAGTATTTT
.	TRBV7-9	TRBJ2-3	.	CASNLRALSGAADTQYF	TGTGCCAGCAACTTAAGGGCTTTATCGGGGGCGGCAGATACGCAGTATTTT
TRBD1	TRBV5-4	TRBJ2-5	.	CASSLAIDRGSETQYF	TGTGCCAGCAGCTTGGCAATCGACAGGGGATCAGAGACCCAGTACTTC
.	TRBV10-1	TRBJ2-7	once	CASSEWGFYEQYF	TGCGCCAGCAGTGAATGGGGATTCTACGAGCAGTACTTC
.	TRBV7-9	TRBJ2-3	once	CASSFGTSTDTQYF	TGTGCCAGCAGCTTCGGGACTAGCACAGATACGCAGTATTTT
TRBD1	TRBV27	TRBJ1-1	.	CATRGVRTARATEAFF	TGTGCCACCAGGGGGGTTAGGACAGCGCGAGCCACTGAAGCTTTCTTT
.	TRBV18	TRBJ1-3	.	CASSPQGSGNTIYF	TGTGCCAGCTCACCTCAGGGCTCTGGAAACACCATATATTTT
.	TRBV2	TRBJ2-7	.	CASDSTPYEQYF	TGTGCCAGCGACTCCACCCCCTACGAGCAGTACTTC
.	TRBV19	TRBJ1-2	.	CASSIRSAGVPNYGYTF	TGTGCCAGTAGTATCCGATCCGCAGGGGTTCCTAACTATGGCTACACCTTC
.	TRBV5-1	TRBJ2-3	.	CASSLNRVSTDTQYF	TGCGCCAGCAGCTTAAACAGGGTCAGCACAGATACGCAGTATTTT
TRBD2	TRBV28	TRBJ2-2	.	CASSLGRPLAGGDTGELFF	TGTGCCAGCAGTTTAGGCAGGCCCCTAGCGGGAGGGGACACCGGGGAGCTGTTTTTT
.	TRBV7-2	TRBJ2-5	.	CASSLKGLEQYF	TGTGCCAGCAGCTTAAAGGGATTGGAGCAGTACTTC
TRBD1	TRBV28	TRBJ2-3	.	CASRFGQGGADTQYF	TGTGCCAGCAGGTTCGGACAGGGAGGAGCGGATACGCAGTATTTT
TRBD2	TRBV28	TRBJ2-1	.	CASSSPGTSGNNEQFF	TGTGCCAGCAGTTCCCCCGGGACTAGCGGCAACAATGAGCAGTTCTTC
TRBD1	TRBV5-1	TRBJ1-2	.	CASSLGQFYGYTF	TGCGCCAGCAGCCTGGGACAGTTCTATGGCTACACCTTC
.	TRBV2	TRBJ2-7	.	CASSVGGRKSSYEQYF	TGTGCCAGCAGTGTCGGAGGAAGGAAAAGCTCCTACGAGCAGTACTTC